The clone carrying this TCR beta chain appeared a few times. Its antigen remains unknown. The data were taken from a study of OX40 agonist ivuxolimab in advanced cancers. The overall study: Intravenous ivuxolimab at 0.01 to 10 mg/kg was given to patients every 2 weeks. One hepatocellular carcinoma and two cutaneous melanoma patients partially responded. Overall study results and limits: At doses 0.1 to 3.0 mg/kg, CD4+ and CD8+ clones expanded. Among the least clonally expanded were partial responders at 0.1-3.0 mg/kg.

The table came from immunoSEQ multiplex PCR; TCRdb's copy has only in-frame clones and leaves some out. The sample has tens of thousands of clones; 70% to 90% are singletons. This CDR3 contains 14 residues. Germline CDR1 and CDR2: SGHRS and YFSETQ. Trimming removed 1 base from V and 2 bases from J, with 8 bases in between. The origin of this receptor is an adult with an advanced solid tumor such as melanoma, head and neck, liver or kidney cancer. This material consisted of CD4+ or CD8+ T cells sorted from blood, taken in a trial of the OX40 agonist ivuxolimab. The chain joins TRBV5-1 to TRBJ2-3; D unclear. CDR3 nucleotide sequence: TGCGCCAGCAGCTTGTACAGCTTCACAGATACGCAGTATTTT. Protein sequence: CASSLYSFTDTQYF.